Sequencing of this T cell receptor (beta chain) was carried out in a study of post-analysis software for immune sequencing data. Study information: Recorded disease courses covered relapsing-remitting, secondary progressive and progressive-relapsing multiple sclerosis. Some patients had no subtype annotation.

Germline loops: CDR1 ENHRY, CDR2 SYGVKD. V lost 3 bases, J lost 0 bases, and 10 bases lay in between. The CDR3 length is 15 residues. Note on this clonotype: Its antigen is still unknown.

The study, taken as a whole, reports: Patients carried roughly 5 TRBV segments more frequently than controls did, and TRBV5-6, TRBV5-1 and TRBV20-1 were among them. Patients with multiple sclerosis recorded significantly lower normalized Chao1 diversity than controls, the study found. Strong co-clustering by F measure was seen for same-batch samples.

Presence of unique molecular identifiers characterized the TCR beta cDNA libraries. TCRdb independently ran MiXCR on the PCR reads; one entry per CDR3 protein. Among about 760,000 distinct CDR3 sequences listed, 25% to 30% were seen once. The receptor's source is a girl aged 10 to 17 with multiple sclerosis. The sequencing input was blood. The rearrangement uses TRBV10-3 and TRBJ2-3, with D maybe TRBD1 (6 bases). DNA of the CDR3: TGTGCCATCAGTGAACAGGGTAAAAGCACAGATACGCAGTATTTT. This gives the protein CAISEQGKSTDTQYF.